These 21 T cell receptor beta chains were all obtained from the same sample, sequenced in a study of blood T cell repertoires in COVID-19. Measured with immunoSEQ multiplex PCR; TCRdb has only the in-frame clones, and not every one. The data show approximately 290,000 clones, over 75% seen once. The sequenced material came from peripheral blood. The origin of the receptors is a human donor with COVID-19, enrolled during active disease. The donor label of this sample is uncertain.

The CDR3 spells CASMLNRVWGYTF. As DNA, the CDR3 is TGTGCCAGTATGTTGAACAGGGTTTGGGGCTACACCTTC. The rearrangement uses TRBV2 and TRBJ1-2, with D perhaps TRBD1 (6 bases). The length of the CDR3 is 13 residues. V was pared by 9 bases and J by 8 bases, with 19 bases between. CDR1 and CDR2 (germline): SNHLY, FYNNEI. Full variable domain (rest looked up from reference TRBV2 and TRBJ1-2): EPEVTQTPSHQVTQMGQEVILRCVPISNHLYFYWYRQILGQKVEFLVSFYNNEISEKSEIFDDQFSVERPDGSNFTLKIRSTKLEDSAMYFCASMLNRVWGYTFGSGTRLTVV.

The rearrangement links TRBV7-8 to TRBJ2-4, with 8 bases fitting TRBD2. J was trimmed by 4 bases and V by 1 base; bases with no gene match: 3. The CDR3 consists of 15 residues. Looked up from germline, CDR1 is SGHVS and CDR2 is FQNEAQ. The CDR3 region is CASSLGLAGKNIQYF. As DNA, the CDR3 is TGTGCCAGCAGCTTAGGATTAGCGGGAAAAAACATTCAGTACTTC. Full variable domain (outside the CDR3, taken from reference TRBV7-8 and TRBJ2-4): GAGVSQSPRYKVAKRGQDVALRCDPISGHVSLFWYQQALGQGPEFLTYFQNEAQLDKSGLPSDRFFAERPEGSVSTLKIQRTQQEDSAVYLCASSLGLAGKNIQYFGAGTRLSVL.

The chain is built from TRBV5-6 and TRBJ1-2; TRBD1 aligns across 9 bases. This CDR3 is 14 amino acids long. Germline values: CDR1 SGHDT, CDR2 YYEEEE. The V segment lost 4 bases and the J segment 7 bases; nucleotides outside the gene matches: 8. In DNA, the CDR3 is TGTGCCAGCAGCCCAGGGACAGGGCAGACTGGCTACACCTTC. Amino acids: CASSPGTGQTGYTF. The whole variable domain, filled in from reference TRBV5-6 and TRBJ1-2, reads DAGVTQSPTHLIKTRGQQVTLRCSPKSGHDTVSWYQQALGQGPQFIFQYYEEEERQRGNFPDRFSGHQFPNYSSELNVNALLLGDSALYLCASSPGTGQTGYTFGSGTRLTVV.

This rearrangement joins TRBV28 to TRBJ2-7, with 10 bases fitting TRBD1. The germline V gene has CDR1 MDHEN and CDR2 SYDVKM. Germline trimming cut 7 bases from V and 0 bases from J; bases unmatched to any gene: 12. The CDR3 runs to 17 residues. The CDR3 DNA reads as TGTGCCAGCAATACTAGGACGCGACAGGGGGCCTCCTACGAGCAGTACTTC. Amino acids: CASNTRTRQGASYEQYF.

The J gene is TRBJ2-5, the V gene TRBV20-1, with 9 nucleotides matching TRBD1. This CDR3 contains 14 residues. The trim removed 3 bases at V and 5 bases at J, leaving 7 bases unmatched. The germline gives CDR1 DFQATT, CDR2 SNEGSKA (reference sequence). The CDR3 DNA follows: TGCAGTGCTAGTAGGACAGGGGCTGGGGAGACCCAGTACTTC. Encoded protein: CSASRTGAGETQYF.

This clone was recorded once. The chain employs TRBV28 and TRBJ1-5; 9 bases agree with TRBD1. Germline V gene sequence: CDR1 MDHEN, CDR2 SYDVKM. V shed 6 bases and J 4 bases; nucleotides not matched to a gene: 7. CDR3 size: 15 residues. The CDR3 sequence is CASSSPGQGNQPQHF. CDR3 DNA sequence: TGTGCCAGCAGCTCTCCGGGACAGGGAAATCAGCCCCAGCATTTT.

A word on this clone: Its ends do not fully match the called genes, so a read error is possible. This chain uses TRBV29-1 with TRBJ2-3, with 9 bases that match TRBD2. Germline V gene lookup returns CDR1 SQVTM and CDR2 ANQGSEA. The CDR3 loop spans 16 amino acids. CDR3 residues: CSVEGLAGEGTDTQYF. The CDR3 region has the DNA TGCAGCGTAGAAGGGTTAGCGGGAGAAGGCACAGATACGCAGTATTTT.

The chain has TRBV5-1 and TRBJ2-7; D perhaps matches TRBD1 (6 bases). Germline V lookup: CDR1 SGHRS, CDR2 YFSETQ. Trimming removed 4 bases from V and 6 bases from J, with 20 bases in between. This CDR3 spans 15 amino acids. This CDR3 is CASSPGDPRGGEQYF. CDR3 DNA: TGCGCCAGCAGCCCAGGGGACCCCAGGGGTGGCGAGCAGTACTTC.

The V gene is TRBV11-3, the J gene TRBJ1-1, with D tentatively TRBD1 (6 bases). Germline V lookup: CDR1 SGHNT, CDR2 YENEEA. Between the trimmed V and J ends, which lost 3 bases and 5 bases, there was a span of 13 bases. CDR3 length: 14 amino acids. As DNA, the CDR3 is TGTGCCAGCAGCTTCAGGGGCGCGGATACTGAAGCTTTCTTT. This translates into CASSFRGADTEAFF.

This clone was detected only a few times. The genes are TRBV30 and TRBJ1-6, with 8 bases matching TRBD1. This CDR3 is 17 amino acids long. Germline lookup yields CDR1 GTSNPN and CDR2 SVGIG (reference sequence). Trimming at V came to 0 bases and at J to 5 bases, leaving 9 bases not matched to a gene. The CDR3 sequence is CAWSVIYGTGDNSPLHF. CDR3 nucleotide sequence: TGTGCCTGGAGTGTAATTTACGGGACAGGAGATAATTCACCCCTCCACTTT.

The rearrangement uses TRBV5-4 and TRBJ2-2; 9 bases map to TRBD2. This CDR3 is 16 amino acids long. With V trimmed by 3 bases and J by 1 base, 4 bases remained unmatched. Germline CDR1 SGHNT, CDR2 YYREEE (reference sequence). This CDR3 reads CASSSQTSGNTGELFF. The CDR3, as DNA: TGTGCCAGCAGCTCGCAGACTAGCGGGAACACCGGGGAGCTGTTTTTT.

The rearrangement uses TRBV28 and TRBJ1-3; a weak D match, TRBD1 (6 bases). Per germline, CDR1 MDHEN and CDR2 SYDVKM. V was clipped by 6 bases and J by 2 bases, with 11 bases between them. The CDR3 sequence is 14 residues long. The chain's CDR3 is CASSRRGPGNTIYF. CDR3 in DNA: TGTGCCAGCAGCCGCAGGGGTCCTGGAAACACCATATATTTT.

The chain links TRBV28 to TRBJ1-5; D is unclear. The germline V gene encodes CDR1 MDHEN and CDR2 SYDVKM. This CDR3 has 12 residues. The V end lost 8 bases, the J end lost 7 bases, and 12 bases lay between the germline ends. Here the CDR3 reads CASRQDYQPQHF. The CDR3 DNA sequence: TGTGCCAGCCGTCAGGATTACCAGCCCCAGCATTTT.

The V and J genes are TRBV7-3 and TRBJ2-7; maybe TRBD1 (5 bases). V dropped 5 bases and J dropped 5 bases, with 19 bases sitting between them. The germline V gene encodes CDR1 SGHTA and CDR2 FQGTGA. This CDR3 has 15 residues. CDR3 sequence (DNA): TGTGCCAGCAGCCCAGCACCGGGCCCACAGGACGAGCAGTACTTC. Protein sequence: CASSPAPGPQDEQYF.

The J gene is TRBJ1-2, the V gene TRBV19; D uncertain. Per the germline V gene, CDR1 is LNHDA and CDR2 is SQIVND (reference sequence). Trimming removed 7 bases from V and 0 bases from J, with 15 bases in between. CDR3 length: 15 amino acids. The DNA for the CDR3 is TGTGCCAGTACCCCTTTAGGGAGGGCTAACTATGGCTACACCTTC. It encodes CASTPLGRANYGYTF.

This sequence joins TRBV25-1 and TRBJ1-5; D possibly corresponds to TRBD1 (5 bases). There are 13 residues in the CDR3. The germline V and J ends were trimmed by 2 bases and 5 bases, with 7 bases remaining between them. The germline gives CDR1 MGHDK, CDR2 SYGVNS. Written as DNA, the CDR3 is TGTGCCAGCAGTGAAGGACATCATCAGCCCCAGCATTTT. Its protein product is CASSEGHHQPQHF.

The rearrangement links TRBV7-3 to TRBJ2-7; D is possibly TRBD2 (5 bases). Trimming stripped 3 bases from V and 0 bases from J, with 15 bases between. Per germline, CDR1 SGHTA and CDR2 FQGTGA. The CDR3 covers 16 residues. The CDR3 loop reads CASSLILSGGSYEQYF. The CDR3 region has the DNA TGTGCCAGCAGCTTGATATTAAGCGGTGGCTCCTACGAGCAGTACTTC.

The V and J genes are TRBV28 and TRBJ1-3; D perhaps matches TRBD1 (5 bases). The CDR3 loop spans 12 amino acids. The V end lost 9 bases, the J end lost 3 bases, and 9 bases lay between the germline ends. Germline values: CDR1 MDHEN, CDR2 SYDVKM. CDR3 nucleotides: TGTGCCAGTGGAGGGGTTGGAAACACCATATATTTT. This translates into CASGGVGNTIYF. The whole variable domain, filled in from reference TRBV28 and TRBJ1-3, reads DVKVTQSSRYLVKRTGEKVFLECVQDMDHENMFWYRQDPGLGLRLIYFSYDVKMKEKGDIPEGYSVSREKKERFSLILESASTNQTSMYLCASGGVGNTIYFGEGSWLTVV.

This clone was found once. The rearrangement links TRBV19 to TRBJ2-2; the match to TRBD2 covers 9 bases. The V gene's germline CDR1 is LNHDA and CDR2 SQIVND (reference sequence). The CDR3 contains 19 residues. The J segment lost 0 bases and the V segment lost 4 bases, leaving 12 bases of the junction unmatched. The CDR3 coding sequence is TGTGCCAGTAGTACCCTGGGCTATAGCGGGAGCTCGAACACCGGGGAGCTGTTTTTT. The encoded protein is CASSTLGYSGSSNTGELFF. Full variable domain (rest looked up from reference TRBV19 and TRBJ2-2): DGGITQSPKYLFRKEGQNVTLSCEQNLNHDAMYWYRQDPGQGLRLIYYSQIVNDFQKGDIAEGYSVSREKKESFPLTVTSAQKNPTAFYLCASSTLGYSGSSNTGELFFGEGSRLTVL.

The chain combines TRBV7-8 with TRBJ2-1; D remains unclear. The CDR3 sequence is 14 residues long. The germline gives CDR1 SGHVS, CDR2 FQNEAQ. With 0 bases removed from V and 3 bases from J, the gap between germline ends came to 6 bases. The CDR3 DNA follows: TGTGCCAGCAGCTTAGCACTATACTACAATGAGCAGTTCTTC. It encodes CASSLALYYNEQFF.

This clone was found a few times. The chain recombines TRBV7-8 with TRBJ2-1; 7 nucleotides agree with TRBD1. Germline values: CDR1 SGHVS, CDR2 FQNEAQ. The CDR3 is 15 residues long. V dropped 5 bases and J dropped 6; count of bases not matched to a gene: 10. CDR3 coding DNA: TGTGCCAGCAGCCGAGGGGGCTTGTTTCCCAATGAGCAGTTCTTC. It specifies CASSRGGLFPNEQFF.